Following are 21 T cell receptor beta chains from one sample sequenced in a study of T cells after posttransplantation cyclophosphamide. Busulfan-fludarabine conditioning, marrow transplant, and cyclophosphamide on days +3 and +4 were administered. Generated by immunoSEQ multiplex PCR, the TCRdb table keeps only in-frame clones and is missing some. The sample holds 8,000 or so clones, about nine tenths seen once. Sequencing used CD4+ T cells sorted from blood, obtained approximately 45 months after allogeneic stem cell transplant with posttransplant cyclophosphamide. The receptors here all came from a female patient aged 50 to 60 who received an allogeneic stem cell transplant from a related donor, was CMV-positive, and had no GVHD. Some T cells may originate from the graft donor.

The genes are TRBV27 and TRBJ1-2; 8 bases match TRBD1. The CDR3 length is 17 residues. The V gene end was trimmed by 5 bases and the J gene end by 11 bases; junction bases not matched to a gene: 22. In germline, CDR1 is MNHEY, CDR2 SMNVEV (reference sequence). The CDR3 nucleotides read TGTGCCAGCAGTGGACAGGGTGGAAGGGCTGGGTTAGTAGGGTACACCTTC. This codes for CASSGQGGRAGLVGYTF.

V is TRBV7-2 and J is TRBJ2-4; possible D gene TRBD1, 5 bases. Germline V gene sequence: CDR1 SGHTA, CDR2 FQGNSA. Between the trimmed V and J ends, which lost 4 bases and 5 bases, there was a span of 18 bases. The CDR3 sequence is 16 residues long. In nucleotides, the CDR3 is TGTGCCAGCAGCTCCCGACAGTCCTTGGGGCAAAACATTCAGTACTTC. This codes for CASSSRQSLGQNIQYF.

The chain employs TRBV6-1 and TRBJ2-5, with D possibly being TRBD2 (6 bases). Germline lookup yields CDR1 MNHNS and CDR2 SASEGT. This CDR3 is 12 amino acids long. DNA of the CDR3: TGTGCTAGCGGAGAGTACCAAGAGACCCAGTACTTC. Protein: CASGEYQETQYF.

The chain has TRBV2 and TRBJ2-2, with D possibly being TRBD1 (5 bases). V was pared by 4 bases and J by 8 bases, with 11 bases between. The CDR3 length is 13 residues. Germline loops: CDR1 SNHLY, CDR2 FYNNEI. The CDR3 here is CASSGYRTGELFF. The CDR3 nucleotides are TGTGCCAGCAGTGGGTACAGGACAGGGGAGCTGTTTTTT. The whole variable domain, filled in from reference TRBV2 and TRBJ2-2, reads EPEVTQTPSHQVTQMGQEVILRCVPISNHLYFYWYRQILGQKVEFLVSFYNNEISEKSEIFDDQFSVERPDGSNFTLKIRSTKLEDSAMYFCASSGYRTGELFFGEGSRLTVL.

The chain links TRBV5-8 to TRBJ1-1, with 9 bases fitting TRBD1. V lost 7 bases and J lost 4; bases outside the gene matches: 11. From germline, CDR1 is SGHTS and CDR2 YDEGEE. The CDR3 is 15 amino acids. The CDR3 sequence is CASHAGTGWGTEAFF. In DNA, the CDR3 is TGTGCCAGCCACGCCGGGACAGGGTGGGGCACTGAAGCTTTCTTT.

This clone was counted between two and nine times. CDR3 bases: TGTGCCAGCAGCAACCGGGACACCCTTCGAGGCTACACCTTC. This gives the protein CASSNRDTLRGYTF. V gene TRBV6-5 combines with J gene TRBJ1-2; possibly TRBD1 for D (6 bases). The V gene lost 6 bases and the J gene lost 8 bases, with 19 bases spanning the gap. This CDR3 comprises 14 residues. The germline gives CDR1 MNHEY, CDR2 SVGAGI.

This clone was seen once. This chain links TRBV7-3 with TRBJ1-1, with 11 bases that match TRBD1. Germline V lookup: CDR1 SGHTA, CDR2 FQGTGA. After removal of 5 bases from V and 4 bases from J, the junction contained 6 bases not matched to a gene. The length of the CDR3 is 15 residues. As DNA, the CDR3 is TGTGCCAGCAGCCCGGACAGGGGGCGACCCACTGAAGCTTTCTTT. Translating gives CASSPDRGRPTEAFF.

The V and J genes are TRBV5-1 and TRBJ2-3, with a weak D call TRBD2 (7 bases). V dropped 4 bases and J dropped 6 bases, with 15 bases sitting between them. Germline V CDR1 and CDR2: SGHRS, YFSETQ. This CDR3 region has 14 residues. Here the CDR3 reads CASSTIGGRDTQYF. The CDR3 DNA sequence: TGCGCCAGCAGCACCATCGGGGGGCGGGATACGCAGTATTTT.

V is TRBV5-1 and J is TRBJ2-3; D not certain. This CDR3 is 14 amino acids long. The V and J ends lost 0 bases and 2 bases respectively, with 7 bases between them. Germline V gene data show CDR1 as SGHRS and CDR2 as YFSETQ. CDR3 DNA sequence: TGCGCCAGCAGCTTGGAAGAGTACACAGATACGCAGTATTTT. It encodes CASSLEEYTDTQYF.

The rearrangement joins TRBV4-2 to TRBJ1-2; D is uncertain. CDR3 length equals 13 residues. CDR1 and CDR2 (germline): LGHNA, YNFKEQ. V was clipped by 0 bases and J by 4 bases, with 6 bases between them. The CDR3 spells CASSQDTSYGYTF. Here the CDR3 DNA reads TGTGCCAGCAGCCAAGACACCAGCTATGGCTACACCTTC.

The J gene is TRBJ2-4, the V gene TRBV2; perhaps TRBD1 as D (6 bases). In germline, CDR1 is SNHLY, CDR2 FYNNEI. The CDR3 is made up of 14 amino acids. Trimming removed 9 bases at V and 1 base at J, with 13 bases between. CDR3 DNA: TGTGCCAGTTATCTCGACAGGGCCAAAAACATTCAGTACTTC. Translated: CASYLDRAKNIQYF.

The V and J genes are TRBV19 and TRBJ2-3; 10 bases are shared with TRBD1. Trimming took 5 bases from V and 4 from J; bases not matched to a gene: 12. The CDR3 sequence is 17 residues long. CDR1 LNHDA and CDR2 SQIVND come from the germline V gene (reference sequence). In DNA, the CDR3 is TGTGCCAGTAGTTCGTTTGGACAGGGGGTGGTCGCAGATACGCAGTATTTT. Amino acids: CASSSFGQGVVADTQYF.

The CDR3 here is CSVEGSPGQPQHF. CDR3 sequence (DNA): TGCAGCGTTGAGGGATCCCCGGGGCAGCCCCAGCATTTT. V and J are TRBV29-1 and TRBJ1-5; D unresolved. The germline gives CDR1 SQVTM, CDR2 ANQGSEA. V lost 3 bases to trimming and J lost 7 bases, with 13 bases between them. The CDR3 is 13 amino acids.

CDR3 region: CAWAQGRNFEAFF. The DNA for the CDR3 is TGTGCCTGGGCACAGGGACGTAACTTTGAAGCTTTCTTT. This chain joins TRBV30 and TRBJ1-1; TRBD1 might be the D (6 bases). Germline CDR1 is GTSNPN and CDR2 is SVGIG (reference sequence). Trimming removed 5 bases from V and 7 bases from J, with 17 bases in between. The CDR3 spans 13 residues.

The chain employs TRBV27 and TRBJ2-7; TRBD2 matches 7 bases. The CDR3 totals 16 residues. J gave up 1 base and V 3 bases, and 9 bases lay outside the gene matches. Germline CDR1 reads MNHEY; CDR2 reads SMNVEV (reference sequence). The CDR3 reads CASSFRLGEGSYEQYF. In DNA, the CDR3 is TGTGCCAGCAGTTTTCGCCTAGGGGAGGGGTCCTACGAGCAGTACTTC.

V usage is TRBV28 and J usage is TRBJ2-5; 12 bases are a match to TRBD2. This CDR3 contains 15 residues. J lost 5 bases, V lost 3 bases, and 4 bases had no gene match. The V gene's germline CDR1 is MDHEN and CDR2 SYDVKM. This chain's CDR3 is CASSFLAGGPETQYF. The CDR3, as DNA: TGTGCCAGCAGTTTTCTAGCGGGAGGGCCGGAGACCCAGTACTTC.

The chain employs TRBV11-2 and TRBJ1-1; D not resolved. CDR3 length: 17 amino acids. V dropped 0 bases and J dropped 1 base, with 15 bases sitting between them. Germline loops: CDR1 SGHAT, CDR2 FQNNGV. CDR3 bases: TGTGCCAGCAGCTTAGATCGTAGTGTGTCCCAGAACACTGAAGCTTTCTTT. As protein: CASSLDRSVSQNTEAFF.

This clone appeared a few times. CDR3 DNA: TGTGCCAGTAGTACCCGGACACCGGGCTATGGCTACACCTTC. Protein product: CASSTRTPGYGYTF. The chain carries TRBV19 and TRBJ1-2; D possibly corresponds to TRBD1 (5 bases). Looked up from germline, CDR1 is LNHDA and CDR2 is SQIVND (reference sequence). The V end was cut by 4 bases, the J end by 4 bases, with 13 bases between. The CDR3 totals 14 residues. The full variable domain, in which reference TRBV19 and TRBJ1-2 provide the parts outside the CDR3, is DGGITQSPKYLFRKEGQNVTLSCEQNLNHDAMYWYRQDPGQGLRLIYYSQIVNDFQKGDIAEGYSVSREKKESFPLTVTSAQKNPTAFYLCASSTRTPGYGYTFGSGTRLTVV.

The genes are TRBV19 and TRBJ2-7; 15 bases agree with TRBD2. This CDR3 comprises 21 residues. V trimming: 0 bases; J trimming: 2 bases; junction bases outside the gene matches: 14. Germline values: CDR1 LNHDA, CDR2 SQIVND (reference sequence). CDR3 region: CASSIEAPSGTSGRTPYEQYF. CDR3 nucleotide sequence: TGTGCCAGTAGTATAGAAGCCCCCTCCGGGACTAGCGGGAGGACACCCTACGAGCAGTACTTC.

The rearrangement links TRBV6-1 to TRBJ1-4, with D possibly being TRBD1 (5 bases). Germline V gene data show CDR1 as MNHNS and CDR2 as SASEGT. Trimming took off 3 bases at V and 8 bases at J, with 13 bases between the two ends. The CDR3 spans 14 residues. CDR3 coding DNA: TGTGCCAGCAGTGATCAGGGTCTTGGAGAAAAACTGTTTTTT. This codes for CASSDQGLGEKLFF.

This chain uses TRBV5-1 with TRBJ1-3; 7 nucleotides agree with TRBD1. There are 17 residues in the CDR3. Trimming cost V 0 bases and J 2 bases; bases outside gene matches: 8. Germline V gene lookup returns CDR1 SGHRS and CDR2 YFSETQ. Written as DNA, the CDR3 is TGCGCCAGCAGCTTGGTATCTGGGCAGGGGGCTGGAAACACCATATATTTT. It translates to CASSLVSGQGAGNTIYF.